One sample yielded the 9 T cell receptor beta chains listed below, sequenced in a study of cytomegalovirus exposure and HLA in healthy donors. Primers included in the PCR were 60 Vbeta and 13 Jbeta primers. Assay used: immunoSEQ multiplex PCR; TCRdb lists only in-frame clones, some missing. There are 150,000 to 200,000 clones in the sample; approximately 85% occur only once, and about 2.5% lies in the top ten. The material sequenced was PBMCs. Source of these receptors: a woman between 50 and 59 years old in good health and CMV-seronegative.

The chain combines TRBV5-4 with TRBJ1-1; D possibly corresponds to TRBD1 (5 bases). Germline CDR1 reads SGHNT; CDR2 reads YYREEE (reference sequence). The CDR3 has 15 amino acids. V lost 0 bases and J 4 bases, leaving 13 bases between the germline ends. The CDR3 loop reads CASSLAGARITEAFF. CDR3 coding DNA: TGTGCCAGCAGCTTGGCTGGGGCACGGATCACTGAAGCTTTCTTT.

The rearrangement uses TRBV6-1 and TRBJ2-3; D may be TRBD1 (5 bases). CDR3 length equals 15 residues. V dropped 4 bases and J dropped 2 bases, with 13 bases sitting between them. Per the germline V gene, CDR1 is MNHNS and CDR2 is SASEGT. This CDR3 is CASSAQAVLTDTQYF. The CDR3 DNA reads TGTGCCAGCAGTGCACAGGCCGTACTCACAGATACGCAGTATTTT.

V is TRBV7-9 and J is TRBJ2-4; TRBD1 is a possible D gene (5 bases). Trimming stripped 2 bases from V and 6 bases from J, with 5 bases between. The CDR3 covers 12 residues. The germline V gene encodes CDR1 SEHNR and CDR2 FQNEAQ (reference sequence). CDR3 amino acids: CASSLQGNIQYF. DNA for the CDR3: TGTGCCAGCAGCTTACAGGGAAACATTCAGTACTTC.

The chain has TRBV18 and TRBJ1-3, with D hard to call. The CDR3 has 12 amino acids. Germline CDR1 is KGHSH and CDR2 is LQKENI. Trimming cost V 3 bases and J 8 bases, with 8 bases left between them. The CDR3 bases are TGTGCCAGCTCACCGATTCGGGACACCATATATTTT. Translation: CASSPIRDTIYF.

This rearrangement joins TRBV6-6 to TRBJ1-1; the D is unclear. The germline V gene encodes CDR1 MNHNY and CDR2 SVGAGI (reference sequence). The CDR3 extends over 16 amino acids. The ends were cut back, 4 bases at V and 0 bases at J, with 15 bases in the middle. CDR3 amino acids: CASSSPNFQVNTEAFF. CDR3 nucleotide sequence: TGTGCCAGCAGTTCACCGAATTTTCAGGTGAACACTGAAGCTTTCTTT.

This chain's CDR3 is CASSGLAGDEQFF. The CDR3 DNA reads as TGCGCCAGCAGCGGACTAGCGGGAGATGAGCAGTTCTTC. V is TRBV5-1 and J is TRBJ2-1, with TRBD2 identical over 13 bases. The CDR3 runs 13 residues. The V gene end was trimmed by 4 bases and the J gene end by 8 bases; junction bases not matched to a gene: 0. Germline assignment: CDR1 SGHRS and CDR2 YFSETQ.

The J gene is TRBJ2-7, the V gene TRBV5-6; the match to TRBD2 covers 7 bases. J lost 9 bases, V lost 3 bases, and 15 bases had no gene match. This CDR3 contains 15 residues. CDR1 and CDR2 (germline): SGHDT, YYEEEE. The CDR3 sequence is CASSSPSGPRAGQYF. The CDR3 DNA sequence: TGTGCCAGCAGCTCCCCTAGCGGCCCCAGAGCTGGGCAGTACTTC. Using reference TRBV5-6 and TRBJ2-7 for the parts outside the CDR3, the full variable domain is DAGVTQSPTHLIKTRGQQVTLRCSPKSGHDTVSWYQQALGQGPQFIFQYYEEEERQRGNFPDRFSGHQFPNYSSELNVNALLLGDSALYLCASSSPSGPRAGQYFGPGTRLTVT.

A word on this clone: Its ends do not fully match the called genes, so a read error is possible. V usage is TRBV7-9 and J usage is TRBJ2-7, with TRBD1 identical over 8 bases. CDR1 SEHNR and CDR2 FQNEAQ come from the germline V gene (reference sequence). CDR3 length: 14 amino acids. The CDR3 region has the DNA TGTTCCAGCAGCCCCAGTGGGACAGGCGGCGAGCAGTACTTC. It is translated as CSSSPSGTGGEQYF.

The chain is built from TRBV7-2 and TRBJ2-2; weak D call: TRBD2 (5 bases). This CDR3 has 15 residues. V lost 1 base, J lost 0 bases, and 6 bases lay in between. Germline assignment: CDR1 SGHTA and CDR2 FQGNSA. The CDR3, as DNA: TGTGCCAGCAGCTTAGTGAGGGCGAACACCGGGGAGCTGTTTTTT. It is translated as CASSLVRANTGELFF.